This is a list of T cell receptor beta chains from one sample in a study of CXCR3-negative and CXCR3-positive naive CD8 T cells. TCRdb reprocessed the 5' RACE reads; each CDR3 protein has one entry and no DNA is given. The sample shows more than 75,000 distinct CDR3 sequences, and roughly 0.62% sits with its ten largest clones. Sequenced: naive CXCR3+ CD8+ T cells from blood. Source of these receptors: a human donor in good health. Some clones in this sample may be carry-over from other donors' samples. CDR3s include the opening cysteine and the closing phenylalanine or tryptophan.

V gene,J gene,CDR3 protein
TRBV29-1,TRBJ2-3,CSAGTSGSGGTDTQYF
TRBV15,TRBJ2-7,CATAWTSGTPAYEQYF
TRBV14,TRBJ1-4,CASSQEGPQGLGEKLFF
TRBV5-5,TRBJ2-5,CASSSVDRGRETQYF
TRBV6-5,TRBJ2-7,CASSYLQGAYEQYF
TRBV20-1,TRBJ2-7,CSAPGDSRFYEQYF
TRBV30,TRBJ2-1,CAWNGGNEQFF
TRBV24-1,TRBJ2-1,CATSELAGGPGAYNEQFF
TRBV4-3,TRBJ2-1,CASSQDGGTYNEQFF
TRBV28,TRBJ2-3,CASNGLAVSTDTQYF
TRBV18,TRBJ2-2,CASPPISGELFF
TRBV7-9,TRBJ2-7,CASSLGRAEQYF
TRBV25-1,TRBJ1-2,CASSDRDIYGYTF
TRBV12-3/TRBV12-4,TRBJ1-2,CASSLGDRQLF
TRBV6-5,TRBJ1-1,CASSYFAPNTEAFF
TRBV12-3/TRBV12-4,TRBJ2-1,CASSPGLAGVYNEQFF
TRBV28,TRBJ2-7,CASSSGLLFREQYF